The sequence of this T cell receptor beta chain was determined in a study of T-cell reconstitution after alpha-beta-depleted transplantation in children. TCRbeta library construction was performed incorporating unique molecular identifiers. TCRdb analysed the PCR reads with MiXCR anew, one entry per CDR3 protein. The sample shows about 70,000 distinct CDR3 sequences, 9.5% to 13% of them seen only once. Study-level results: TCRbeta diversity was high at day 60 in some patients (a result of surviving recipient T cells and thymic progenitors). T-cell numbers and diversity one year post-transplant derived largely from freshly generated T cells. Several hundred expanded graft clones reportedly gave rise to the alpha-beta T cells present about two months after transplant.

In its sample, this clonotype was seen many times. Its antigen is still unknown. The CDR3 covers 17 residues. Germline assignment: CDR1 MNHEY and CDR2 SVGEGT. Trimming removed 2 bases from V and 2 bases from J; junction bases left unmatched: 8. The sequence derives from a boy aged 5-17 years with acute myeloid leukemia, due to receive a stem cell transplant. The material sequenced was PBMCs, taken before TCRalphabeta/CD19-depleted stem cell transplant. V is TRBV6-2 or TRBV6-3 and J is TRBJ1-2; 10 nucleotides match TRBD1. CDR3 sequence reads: CASSYETGGTRNYGYTF. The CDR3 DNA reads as TGTGCCAGCAGTTACGAGACAGGGGGCACGAGAAACTATGGCTACACCTTC.